The 15 T cell receptor beta chains listed next were all sequenced from one sample in a study of cytotoxic CD8 clonotypes in ibrutinib-treated CLL. Some clones are missing from TCRdb's copy, which holds only in-frame ones; the method was immunoSEQ multiplex PCR. The table lists about 44,000 clones, more than 60% of them singletons. Sequences were derived from PBMCs, sampled after 12 months of ibrutinib treatment. The receptors were sampled from a human donor with chronic lymphocytic leukemia.

The rearrangement links TRBV5-1 to TRBJ2-1; 7 nucleotides line up with TRBD1. Germline CDR1 SGHRS, CDR2 YFSETQ. This CDR3 is built from 11 residues. V shed 4 bases and J 12 bases; nucleotides not matched to a gene: 4. CDR3 in DNA: TGCGCCAGCAGCGACCGGGACAGGCAGTTCTTC. Translation gives CASSDRDRQFF. Complete variable domain (other parts from reference TRBV5-1 and TRBJ2-1): KAGVTQTPRYLIKTRGQQVTLSCSPISGHRSVSWYQQTPGQGLQFLFEYFSETQRNKGNFPGRFSGRQFSNSRSEMNVSTLELGDSALYLCASSDRDRQFFGPGTRLTVL.

The rearrangement uses TRBV12-5 and TRBJ2-1; TRBD2 matches 8 bases. CDR1 LGHNT and CDR2 FRNRAP come from the germline V gene. The trim removed 4 bases at V and 9 bases at J, leaving 14 bases unmatched. The CDR3 covers 16 residues. Here the CDR3 reads CASGWISGSSGLEQFF. The CDR3 coding sequence is TGTGCTAGTGGTTGGATCAGCGGGAGTTCAGGACTTGAGCAGTTCTTC.

This clone has a handful of counts. The V gene is TRBV7-8, the J gene TRBJ2-7, with D possibly TRBD2 on 6 matching bases. The CDR3 totals 13 residues. Trimming cost V 1 base and J 6 bases, with 10 bases left between them. CDR1 and CDR2 from the germline V gene are SGHVS and FQNEAQ. The CDR3 loop is CASSLGGVLEQYF. CDR3 coding DNA: TGTGCCAGCAGCTTAGGGGGGGTGCTCGAGCAGTACTTC. The whole variable domain, remainder taken from reference TRBV7-8 and TRBJ2-7, is GAGVSQSPRYKVAKRGQDVALRCDPISGHVSLFWYQQALGQGPEFLTYFQNEAQLDKSGLPSDRFFAERPEGSVSTLKIQRTQQEDSAVYLCASSLGGVLEQYFGPGTRLTVT.

A single count supports this clone. The rearrangement links TRBV10-3 to TRBJ1-1, with D perhaps matching TRBD1 (6 bases). Germline CDR1 is ENHRY and CDR2 is SYGVKD. V lost 6 bases and J 5 bases, leaving 10 bases between the germline ends. The CDR3 contains 12 residues. The CDR3 is CAISDTGTEAFF. DNA for the CDR3: TGTGCCATCAGCGATACAGGGACTGAAGCTTTCTTT.

This clone was counted a few times. The CDR3 spells CASSRRTELANYGYTF. CDR3 sequence (DNA): TGTGCCAGCAGCCGAAGGACAGAGCTTGCTAACTATGGCTACACCTTC. The chain carries TRBV5-5 and TRBJ1-2, with D maybe TRBD1 (6 bases). V lost 4 bases, J lost 0 bases, and 16 bases lay in between. Germline V CDR1 and CDR2: SGHKS, YYEKEE (reference sequence). The length of the CDR3 is 16 residues.

The rearrangement links TRBV4-1 to TRBJ2-1; possibly TRBD1 or TRBD2 for D (7 bases each). The CDR3 length is 18 residues. Germline V gives CDR1 MGHRA, CDR2 YSYEKL. The ends were cut back, 0 bases at V and 1 base at J, with 16 bases in the middle. CDR3 loop: CASSQDQGGGPSYNEQFF. The CDR3 DNA sequence: TGCGCCAGCAGCCAAGATCAGGGGGGAGGGCCTTCCTACAATGAGCAGTTCTTC.

The chain has TRBV25-1 and TRBJ2-3; TRBD2 aligns across 7 bases. V was pared by 5 bases and J by 6 bases, with 2 bases of the junction left unmatched. Germline V gene lookup returns CDR1 MGHDK and CDR2 SYGVNS. The CDR3 is 12 amino acids. The CDR3 is CASSSGRDTQYF. The CDR3 bases are TGTGCCAGCAGTTCCGGGAGGGATACGCAGTATTTT.

This clone was picked up a small number of times. The rearrangement links TRBV6-5 to TRBJ2-1, with 7 positions matching TRBD1. The germline gives CDR1 MNHEY, CDR2 SVGAGI. This CDR3 has 15 amino acids. The V gene end was trimmed by 5 bases and the J gene end by 1 base; junction bases not matched to a gene: 5. The CDR3 nucleotides are TGTGCCAGCAGTCGGGACAGCAGTTCCTACAATGAGCAGTTCTTC. This gives the protein CASSRDSSSYNEQFF.

This clone has more than one count but fewer than ten. The CDR3 sequence: CASSIADSLNTEAFF. The CDR3 bases are TGTGCCAGTAGTATAGCAGACAGCTTGAACACTGAAGCTTTCTTT. J is TRBJ1-1 and V is TRBV19; weak D call: TRBD1 (5 bases). CDR1 is LNHDA and CDR2 is SQIVND in the germline V gene (reference sequence). Trimming took 1 base from V and 0 from J, leaving 9 bases between them. The CDR3 covers 15 residues.

V is TRBV5-1 and J is TRBJ2-3; D is possibly TRBD1 (6 bases). V was shortened by 3 bases and J by 3 bases, with 20 bases between the two germline ends. Germline V CDR1 and CDR2: SGHRS, YFSETQ. The CDR3 contains 17 residues. The CDR3 protein is CASSSAGGAGATDTQYF. In DNA form, the CDR3 reads TGCGCCAGCAGCTCCGCTGGGGGCGCAGGGGCAACAGATACGCAGTATTTT.

The chain uses TRBV27 and TRBJ2-7; 8 bases fit TRBD2. CDR3 size: 14 residues. V trimming: 6 bases; J trimming: 0 bases; junction bases outside the gene matches: 4. The V gene's germline CDR1 is MNHEY and CDR2 SMNVEV (reference sequence). CDR3 sequence reads: CASRPGGSSYEQYF. CDR3 nucleotides: TGTGCCAGCAGACCGGGAGGGAGCTCCTACGAGCAGTACTTC.

J is TRBJ1-1 and V is TRBV19; D ambiguous. The ends were cut back, 5 bases at V and 3 bases at J, with 13 bases in the middle. In germline, CDR1 is LNHDA, CDR2 SQIVND (reference sequence). CDR3 length equals 14 residues. CDR3 DNA: TGTGCCAGTAGTGACTGGACTTTGGACACTGAAGCTTTCTTT. This sequence encodes CASSDWTLDTEAFF.

The rearrangement uses TRBV7-6 and TRBJ2-1, with 15 nucleotides matching TRBD2. V lost 4 bases, J lost 8 bases, and 6 bases stayed unmatched. Germline loops: CDR1 SGHVS, CDR2 FNYEAQ. The CDR3 consists of 16 residues. CDR3 region: CASSSWTSGRGDEQFF. The DNA for the CDR3 is TGTGCCAGCAGCTCTTGGACTAGCGGGAGGGGAGATGAGCAGTTCTTC.

The chain recombines TRBV6-1 with TRBJ2-5; no definite D call. Deletions cut 3 bases from V and 0 bases from J, with 11 bases between. The germline gives CDR1 MNHNS, CDR2 SASEGT. The CDR3 extends over 15 amino acids. The CDR3 region has the DNA TGTGCCAGCAGTGACCAGGCTACCAACCAAGAGACCCAGTACTTC. Encoded protein: CASSDQATNQETQYF.

The CDR3: CASSLDSAPSYEQYF. The CDR3 DNA follows: TGTGCCAGCAGCTTAGACTCAGCCCCTAGCTACGAGCAGTACTTC. This chain links TRBV7-2 with TRBJ2-7; the D is unclear. The CDR3 extends over 15 amino acids. The ends were cut back, 1 base at V and 3 bases at J, with 13 bases in the middle. Per the germline V gene, CDR1 is SGHTA and CDR2 is FQGNSA.